The clone carrying this T cell receptor beta chain was observed a handful of times. The antigen is not known. The data belong to a study of CD8+ T cells in alopecia areata. Extracted RNA was reverse transcribed into cDNA, the sequencing template. The assay was immunoSEQ multiplex PCR, and TCRdb's table has in-frame clones only and misses some. The table shows 70,000 or so clones, with 50% to 75% occurring only once. Trimming pared 0 bases from V and 1 base from J, leaving 7 bases between. Germline V gives CDR1 GTSNPN, CDR2 SVGIG (reference sequence). The CDR3 covers 13 residues. Both peripheral blood and punch biopsies of lesional scalp skin were obtained from patients who had alopecia areata. Notes on the study in general: Lesional tissue from the scalp (especially in alopecia totalis/universalis) showed higher clonality than normal scalp. Among patients, TCR sharing was less clear than in mice, a difference possibly due in part to HLA diversity in the patient population.

This TCR derives from a human donor with alopecia areata. Specimen: CD8+ T cells sorted from blood, collected at week 0. V usage is TRBV30 and J usage is TRBJ2-7; D is ambiguous. CDR3 protein: CAWSVGGSYEQYF. The CDR3 DNA reads TGTGCCTGGAGTGTAGGCGGATCCTACGAGCAGTACTTC.